These 26 T cell receptor beta chains originate from one sample sequenced in a study of T-cell memory formation after mild COVID-19. TCRdb re-called the 5' RACE reads through MiXCR, storing one row per CDR3 protein. The data contain about 90,000 distinct CDR3 sequences, about 14% of them singletons. Input material: PBMCs or a T cell subset sorted from them (not recorded which). These receptors originate from a man younger than 35 who had mild COVID-19 (a few samples of this study predate the infection). Cell type and time point are not known.

Many counts were recorded for this clonotype. The V and J genes are TRBV6-5 and TRBJ2-2; TRBD1 agrees at 7 bases. Germline V CDR1 and CDR2: MNHEY, SVGAGI. V gave up 5 bases and J gave up 5 bases; unmatched junction bases: 8. The CDR3 is 15 residues long. CDR3 loop: CASSPGTAFTGELFF. The DNA of the CDR3 is TGTGCCAGCAGTCCCGGGACAGCCTTTACCGGGGAGCTGTTTTTT.

This clonotype came up a few times. The chain uses TRBV5-1 and TRBJ1-1; D is undetermined. Trimming left V 4 bases short and J 1 base short, with 14 bases between. CDR3 size: 15 residues. Germline assignment: CDR1 SGHRS and CDR2 YFSETQ. The CDR3 is CASSAADTANTEAFF. The CDR3 DNA follows: TGCGCCAGCAGCGCCGCCGACACGGCGAACACTGAAGCTTTCTTT. The variable domain in full, completed from reference TRBV5-1 and TRBJ1-1, reads KAGVTQTPRYLIKTRGQQVTLSCSPISGHRSVSWYQQTPGQGLQFLFEYFSETQRNKGNFPGRFSGRQFSNSRSEMNVSTLELGDSALYLCASSAADTANTEAFFGQGTRLTVV.

This clonotype has more than one count but fewer than ten. This chain links TRBV6-5 with TRBJ1-5; no clear D. V dropped 2 bases and J dropped 5 bases, with 10 bases sitting between them. The germline CDR1 and CDR2 sequences are MNHEY and SVGAGI. This CDR3 has 14 residues. The CDR3 spells CASSYRGADQPQHF. Written as DNA, the CDR3 is TGTGCCAGCAGTTACCGGGGAGCGGATCAGCCCCAGCATTTT.

This chain links TRBV5-1 with TRBJ2-1; 10 bases line up with TRBD2. CDR1 and CDR2 (germline): SGHRS, YFSETQ. The CDR3 is made up of 18 amino acids. J was trimmed by 7 bases and V by 2 bases; bases with no gene match: 15. CDR3 sequence reads: CASSFPRVGSGGINEQFF. The CDR3 DNA is TGCGCCAGCAGCTTCCCCCGCGTCGGTAGCGGGGGGATAAATGAGCAGTTCTTC.

CDR3: CASSPRDRSTPEAFF. In nucleotides, the CDR3 is TGTGCCAGCAGCCCCCGGGACCGTAGTACCCCGGAAGCTTTCTTT. This chain uses TRBV9 with TRBJ1-1; perhaps TRBD1 as D (5 bases). The CDR3 runs 15 residues. Germline V lookup: CDR1 SGDLS, CDR2 YYNGEE. The V gene lost 4 bases and the J gene lost 8 bases, with 21 bases spanning the gap.

This clonotype occurred a few times. The CDR3 sequence is CASSQGEKLFF. The CDR3 bases are TGCGCCAGCAGCCAAGGAGAAAAACTGTTTTTT. The V call is TRBV4-1, the J call TRBJ1-4; D not certain. Trimming took off 1 base at V and 8 bases at J, with 2 bases between the two ends. The CDR3 loop spans 11 amino acids. In germline, CDR1 is MGHRA, CDR2 YSYEKL.

This clonotype was detected a few times. The chain carries TRBV11-2 and TRBJ1-1; weak D call: TRBD1 (6 bases). Germline CDR1 is SGHAT and CDR2 is FQNNGV. V lost 5 bases, J lost 8 bases, and 18 bases lay in between. The length of the CDR3 is 14 residues. CDR3 sequence reads: CASSPLDRAGEAFF. CDR3 nucleotide sequence: TGTGCCAGCAGCCCGTTGGACAGAGCCGGAGAAGCTTTCTTT.

This clonotype showed up just a few times. The rearrangement joins TRBV5-6 to TRBJ2-1, with TRBD2 as a possible D gene (5 bases). The CDR3 covers 15 residues. Trimming removed 5 bases at V and 2 bases at J, with 14 bases between. Germline V gives CDR1 SGHDT, CDR2 YYEEEE. CDR3 residues: CASRNPGNTYNEQFF. The CDR3 DNA follows: TGTGCCAGCAGGAATCCCGGGAACACCTACAATGAGCAGTTCTTC. Using reference TRBV5-6 and TRBJ2-1 for the parts outside the CDR3, the full variable domain is DAGVTQSPTHLIKTRGQQVTLRCSPKSGHDTVSWYQQALGQGPQFIFQYYEEEERQRGNFPDRFSGHQFPNYSSELNVNALLLGDSALYLCASRNPGNTYNEQFFGPGTRLTVL.

This chain uses TRBV9 with TRBJ2-5; possibly TRBD2 for D (5 bases). There are 17 residues in the CDR3. V lost 4 bases, J lost 2 bases, and 21 bases lay in between. Per the germline V gene, CDR1 is SGDLS and CDR2 is YYNGEE. The CDR3 bases are TGTGCCAGCAGCCCAGGACTGCGACGGGGATCTCAAGAGACCCAGTACTTC. It is translated as CASSPGLRRGSQETQYF.

This clonotype was seen more than once but under ten times. CDR3 DNA: TGTGCCAGCAGCTGGGCCGCGCTAGCGGGCTCCTACGAGCAGTACTTC. Translating it yields CASSWAALAGSYEQYF. The rearrangement joins TRBV5-5 to TRBJ2-7; 8 nucleotides agree with TRBD2. Germline assignment: CDR1 SGHKS and CDR2 YYEKEE (reference sequence). The CDR3 totals 16 residues. J lost 0 bases, V lost 3 bases, and 8 bases had no gene match.

The rearrangement links TRBV2 to TRBJ1-6; TRBD1 is a possible D gene (6 bases). Germline lookup yields CDR1 SNHLY and CDR2 FYNNEI. V dropped 4 bases and J dropped 10 bases, with 17 bases sitting between them. The CDR3 runs to 15 residues. This chain's CDR3 is CASSAPPGEVSPLHF. CDR3 sequence (DNA): TGTGCCAGCAGTGCGCCTCCAGGGGAAGTGTCACCCCTCCACTTT. Together with reference TRBV2 and TRBJ1-6, the CDR3 gives the full variable domain: EPEVTQTPSHQVTQMGQEVILRCVPISNHLYFYWYRQILGQKVEFLVSFYNNEISEKSEIFDDQFSVERPDGSNFTLKIRSTKLEDSAMYFCASSAPPGEVSPLHFGNGTRLTVT.

This clonotype was recorded many times. The J gene is TRBJ2-5, the V gene TRBV5-1, with a possible D match to TRBD1 (6 bases). CDR3 length equals 14 residues. Per germline, CDR1 SGHRS and CDR2 YFSETQ. V dropped 4 bases and J dropped 0 bases, with 10 bases sitting between them. DNA for the CDR3: TGCGCCAGCAGCCCAAGGACAGACCAAGAGACCCAGTACTTC. It is translated as CASSPRTDQETQYF.

The chain recombines TRBV20-1 with TRBJ2-3; 7 positions match TRBD1. The junction had 8 bases not matched to a gene; V was cut back by 2 bases and J by 3 bases. CDR3 length equals 15 residues. The germline V gene encodes CDR1 DFQATT and CDR2 SNEGSKA (reference sequence). CDR3 sequence reads: CSARRDREVTDTQYF. CDR3 DNA: TGCAGTGCTAGAAGAGACAGGGAAGTGACAGATACGCAGTATTTT.

This clonotype appeared a few times. The gene calls are TRBV6-1 and TRBJ1-5; D is perhaps TRBD1 (5 bases). This CDR3 region has 16 residues. V lost 10 bases and J lost 3, with 22 bases in between. Germline-derived CDR1 and CDR2 are MNHNS and SASEGT. This CDR3 reads CAITSGTELFNQPQHF. DNA of the CDR3: TGTGCCATCACCTCCGGGACGGAGTTGTTCAATCAGCCCCAGCATTTT.

This clonotype was counted ten times or more. The V call is TRBV12-3 or TRBV12-4, the J call TRBJ2-7; 13 nucleotides agree with TRBD2. V lost 6 bases and J lost 4; bases outside the gene matches: 6. This CDR3 contains 15 residues. The CDR3 DNA follows: TGTGCCAGCAGCCACGGGACTAGCGGGGAGTACGAGCAGTACTTC. It translates to CASSHGTSGEYEQYF.

The chain has TRBV7-9 and TRBJ2-6; D not resolved. Per germline, CDR1 SEHNR and CDR2 FQNEAQ (reference sequence). Trimming pared 3 bases from V and 4 bases from J, leaving 10 bases between. The CDR3 totals 15 residues. Here the CDR3 DNA reads TGTGCCAGCAGCTTCGCAGCGACCGGGGCCAACGTCCTGACTTTC. It codes for CASSFAATGANVLTF.

The J gene is TRBJ2-3, the V gene TRBV15; D unresolved. Trimming removed 5 bases at V and 4 bases at J, with 10 bases between. The CDR3 has 13 residues. The V gene's germline CDR1 is LNHNV and CDR2 YYDKDF (reference sequence). The CDR3 DNA reads TGTGCCACCAGCCCCAGGTCCCCAGATACGCAGTATTTT. Residues: CATSPRSPDTQYF.

Ten or more counts support this clonotype. V gene TRBV5-1 combines with J gene TRBJ2-3; D is unresolved. Germline CDR1 and CDR2: SGHRS and YFSETQ. With 1 base removed from V and 4 bases from J, the gap between germline ends came to 10 bases. The CDR3 covers 14 residues. In DNA form, the CDR3 reads TGCGCCAGCAGCTTGACCGTAAACTCAGATACGCAGTATTTT. It codes for CASSLTVNSDTQYF.

This clonotype turned up a few times. The chain recombines TRBV7-9 with TRBJ2-3, with D possibly being TRBD2 (5 bases). Germline CDR1 reads SEHNR; CDR2 reads FQNEAQ (reference sequence). This CDR3 region has 14 residues. Trimming removed 4 bases at V and 3 bases at J, with 11 bases between. The CDR3 DNA follows: TGTGCCAGCAGCTCTCGACTACTTACAGATACGCAGTATTTT. Amino acid sequence: CASSSRLLTDTQYF.

This clonotype has just a few counts. The J gene is TRBJ1-1, the V gene TRBV7-6; D may be TRBD1 (5 bases). V shed 5 bases and J shed 0 bases, with 13 bases lying between them. Germline lookup yields CDR1 SGHVS and CDR2 FNYEAQ. The CDR3 loop spans 15 amino acids. CDR3 DNA: TGTGCCAGCAGCAAAGCCCAGGGAATGAACACTGAAGCTTTCTTT. Amino acid sequence: CASSKAQGMNTEAFF.

This clonotype was recorded at least ten times. The chain recombines TRBV20-1 with TRBJ2-3; the match to TRBD2 covers 8 bases. The junction had 5 bases not matched to a gene; V was cut back by 5 bases and J by 4 bases. Germline-derived CDR1 and CDR2 are DFQATT and SNEGSKA (reference sequence). There are 13 residues in the CDR3. Here the CDR3 DNA reads TGCAGTGCTGAGGGCGGGGGGCCAGATACGCAGTATTTT. It encodes CSAEGGGPDTQYF.

This clonotype was recorded at least ten times. The J gene is TRBJ2-5, the V gene TRBV7-9; 7 nucleotides agree with TRBD1. V trimming: 7 bases; J trimming: 1 base; junction bases outside the gene matches: 15. CDR3 length: 17 amino acids. Germline V lookup: CDR1 SEHNR, CDR2 FQNEAQ (reference sequence). The CDR3 sequence is CASNSFGQEASQETQYF. CDR3 nucleotide sequence: TGTGCCAGCAACTCCTTTGGACAGGAGGCTTCCCAAGAGACCCAGTACTTC.

In regard to this clonotype: A much larger clone sits a single nucleotide away, making a read error possible. The chain couples TRBV2 to TRBJ2-2; TRBD1 is a possible D gene (6 bases). The CDR3 spans 13 residues. Germline CDR1 is SNHLY and CDR2 is FYNNEI. V lost 4 bases to trimming and J lost 5 bases, with 8 bases between them. In DNA, the CDR3 is TGTGCCAGCAGTGCAGGGGAAACCGGGGAGCTGTTTTTT. Its protein is CASSAGETGELFF.

The chain is built from TRBV28 and TRBJ1-6; the D is unclear. In germline, CDR1 is MDHEN, CDR2 SYDVKM. V was shortened by 2 bases and J by 7 bases, with 21 bases between the two germline ends. The CDR3 consists of 18 residues. CDR3 in DNA: TGTGCCAGCAGTTTACTGACGGACGGCGTCGGAACCAATTCACCCCTCCACTTT. This encodes CASSLLTDGVGTNSPLHF.

This clonotype has more than one count but fewer than ten. The chain employs TRBV2 and TRBJ2-7; D assignment may be TRBD1 or TRBD2 (6 bases each). Germline V gene lookup returns CDR1 SNHLY and CDR2 FYNNEI. Trimming shortened V by 6 bases and J by 3 bases, and 18 bases separated the two germline ends. The CDR3 has 15 residues. The CDR3 sequence is CASRDGGGLNYEQYV. The CDR3 DNA reads as TGTGCCAGCAGGGACGGTGGGGGGCTTAACTACGAGCAGTACGTC.

The chain combines TRBV6-2 or TRBV6-3 with TRBJ1-1; 8 nucleotides match TRBD1. The V segment lost 4 bases and the J segment 4 bases; nucleotides outside the gene matches: 8. CDR1 and CDR2 from the germline V gene are MNHEY and SVGEGT. This CDR3 comprises 15 residues. The CDR3 loop is CASSLETGGLTEAFF. Written as DNA, the CDR3 is TGTGCCAGCAGTTTGGAAACAGGGGGTCTCACTGAAGCTTTCTTT.